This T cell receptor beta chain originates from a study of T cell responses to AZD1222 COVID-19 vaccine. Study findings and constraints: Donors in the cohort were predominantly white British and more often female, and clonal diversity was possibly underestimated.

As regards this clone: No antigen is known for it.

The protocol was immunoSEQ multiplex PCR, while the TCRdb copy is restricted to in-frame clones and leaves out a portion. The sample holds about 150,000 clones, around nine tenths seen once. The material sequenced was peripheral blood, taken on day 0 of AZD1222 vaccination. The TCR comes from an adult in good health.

The CDR3 coding sequence is TGTGCCAGCAGCTTAGAACGTCTACTGTCTGGAAACACCATATATTTT. Its protein is CASSLERLLSGNTIYF. The V and J genes are TRBV7-9 and TRBJ1-3; no clear D. Per the germline V gene, CDR1 is SEHNR and CDR2 is FQNEAQ (reference sequence). The V and J ends lost 1 base and 1 base respectively, with 11 bases between them. The CDR3 has 16 amino acids.